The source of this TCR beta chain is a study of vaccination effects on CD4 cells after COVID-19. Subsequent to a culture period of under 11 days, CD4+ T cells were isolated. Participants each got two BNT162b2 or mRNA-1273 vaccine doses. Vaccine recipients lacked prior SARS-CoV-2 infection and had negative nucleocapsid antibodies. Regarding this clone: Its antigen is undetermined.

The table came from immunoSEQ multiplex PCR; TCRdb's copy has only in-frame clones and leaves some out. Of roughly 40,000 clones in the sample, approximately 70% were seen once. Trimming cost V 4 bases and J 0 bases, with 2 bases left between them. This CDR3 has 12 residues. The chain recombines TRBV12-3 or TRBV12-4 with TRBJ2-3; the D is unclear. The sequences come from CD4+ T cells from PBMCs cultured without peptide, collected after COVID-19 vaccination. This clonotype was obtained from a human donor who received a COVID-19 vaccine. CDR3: CASSYSTDTQYF. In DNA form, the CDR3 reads TGTGCCAGCAGTTACAGCACAGATACGCAGTATTTT.